The next 15 T cell receptor beta chains were all read from a single sample in a study of T cells in localized non-small cell lung cancer. Generated by immunoSEQ multiplex PCR, the TCRdb table keeps only in-frame clones and is missing some. The table lists 30,000 or so clones, about 91% of them singletons. The input for sequencing was peripheral blood, taken before any cancer treatment. These receptors all come from a female donor older than 55 with stage I lung adenocarcinoma.

The chain recombines TRBV2 with TRBJ1-6; the D gene is possibly TRBD1 (6 bases). From germline, CDR1 is SNHLY and CDR2 FYNNEI. Trimming removed 4 bases at V and 5 bases at J, with 12 bases between. CDR3 length: 15 residues. The CDR3 loop is CASSAARGNNSPLHF. DNA of the CDR3: TGTGCCAGCAGTGCGGCCAGGGGCAATAATTCACCCCTCCACTTT.

V usage is TRBV2 and J usage is TRBJ2-1; D may match TRBD1 or TRBD2 (5 bases each). V dropped 10 bases and J dropped 2 bases, with 12 bases sitting between them. CDR1 and CDR2 (germline): SNHLY, FYNNEI. CDR3 length: 13 amino acids. CDR3 nucleotide sequence: TGTGCCATAGGGACGGATACCTACAATGAGCAGTTCTTC. It translates to CAIGTDTYNEQFF.

This clone was seen just once. The genes are TRBV29-1 and TRBJ2-3, with D possibly matching TRBD1 (6 bases). The CDR3 is 10 amino acids. Germline V lookup: CDR1 SQVTM, CDR2 ANQGSEA. Trimming shortened V by 7 bases and J by 6 bases, and 8 bases separated the two germline ends. As DNA, the CDR3 is TGCAGCGCTGGGGGCGATACGCAGTATTTT. This codes for CSAGGDTQYF.

This clone was detected only once. The chain is built from TRBV10-3 and TRBJ1-5, with D unresolved. The CDR3 consists of 13 residues. Trimming took 3 bases from V and 3 from J, leaving 6 bases between them. The germline V gene encodes CDR1 ENHRY and CDR2 SYGVKD. The CDR3 nucleotides are TGTGCCATCAGTGAAGGGCTCAATCAGCCCCAGCATTTT. Translation: CAISEGLNQPQHF.

V is TRBV7-3 and J is TRBJ2-3; D possibly corresponds to TRBD2 (9 bases). The ends were cut back, 5 bases at V and 3 bases at J, with 21 bases in the middle. The CDR3 is 17 residues long. CDR1 is SGHTA, CDR2 FQGTGA, per germline. CDR3 amino acids: CASSPGGGTSRTDTQYF. The CDR3 nucleotides are TGTGCCAGCAGCCCAGGGGGCGGGACTAGCAGGACAGATACGCAGTATTTT. Together with reference TRBV7-3 and TRBJ2-3, the CDR3 gives the full variable domain: GAGVSQTPSNKVTEKGKYVELRCDPISGHTALYWYRQSLGQGPEFLIYFQGTGAADDSGLPNDRFFAVRPEGSVSTLKIQRTERGDSAVYLCASSPGGGTSRTDTQYFGPGTRLTVL.

The chain employs TRBV7-3 and TRBJ1-3; D remains unclear. The CDR3 consists of 13 residues. The V end was cut by 5 bases, the J end by 0 bases, with 5 bases between. Germline CDR1 is SGHTA and CDR2 is FQGTGA. The CDR3: CASSPGSGNTIYF. The CDR3 coding sequence is TGTGCCAGCAGCCCAGGCTCTGGAAACACCATATATTTT.

Only a few counts were recorded for this clone. The chain uses TRBV2 and TRBJ1-2; tentatively, D is TRBD1 (5 bases). Germline CDR1 SNHLY, CDR2 FYNNEI. Trimming took off 5 bases at V and 7 bases at J, with 14 bases between the two ends. CDR3 length: 13 amino acids. As DNA, the CDR3 is TGTGCCAGCAGTACACAGGACTTAAGTGGCTACACCTTC. This translates into CASSTQDLSGYTF. The full variable domain, rest sourced from reference TRBV2 and TRBJ1-2, is EPEVTQTPSHQVTQMGQEVILRCVPISNHLYFYWYRQILGQKVEFLVSFYNNEISEKSEIFDDQFSVERPDGSNFTLKIRSTKLEDSAMYFCASSTQDLSGYTFGSGTRLTVV.

This sequence joins TRBV28 and TRBJ1-2; no firm D call. CDR3 length: 12 residues. Germline assignment: CDR1 MDHEN and CDR2 SYDVKM. V gave up 5 bases and J gave up 9 bases, with 13 bases separating them. The CDR3 reads CASSLNHGSYTF. The CDR3 DNA reads as TGTGCCAGCAGTCTCAACCACGGCAGCTACACCTTC.

V and J are TRBV15 and TRBJ1-2; D remains ambiguous. The ends were cut back, 0 bases at V and 4 bases at J, with 18 bases in the middle. The germline V gene encodes CDR1 LNHNV and CDR2 YYDKDF (reference sequence). The CDR3 loop spans 17 amino acids. The CDR3: CATSRDRVALGFYGYTF. In nucleotides, the CDR3 is TGTGCCACCAGCAGAGATCGGGTAGCCTTAGGGTTCTATGGCTACACCTTC.

V usage is TRBV25-1 and J usage is TRBJ2-7, with 7 bases fitting TRBD2. V lost 3 bases, J lost 5 bases, and 7 bases stayed unmatched. CDR1 is MGHDK and CDR2 is SYGVNS in the germline V gene. The CDR3 sequence is 14 residues long. CDR3 DNA: TGTGCCAGCAGTGATTGGTCTAGCGGAGACGAGCAGTACTTC. It specifies CASSDWSSGDEQYF.

The rearrangement links TRBV10-3 to TRBJ2-3; 8 nucleotides match TRBD2. The CDR3 consists of 14 residues. Looked up from germline, CDR1 is ENHRY and CDR2 is SYGVKD. V trimming: 8 bases; J trimming: 1 base; junction bases outside the gene matches: 5. The CDR3 DNA follows: TGTGCCATCGGACCCGGGGGGGGCACAGATACGCAGTATTTT. It translates to CAIGPGGGTDTQYF.

V is TRBV19 and J is TRBJ2-2; maybe TRBD2 (6 bases). The CDR3 consists of 14 residues. Germline V gene data show CDR1 as LNHDA and CDR2 as SQIVND (reference sequence). V was trimmed by 1 base and J by 6 bases, leaving 9 bases between them. CDR3 loop: CASSIAGVSGELFF. The CDR3 DNA is TGTGCCAGTAGTATAGCGGGAGTCTCCGGGGAGCTGTTTTTT.

The gene calls are TRBV14 and TRBJ1-4, with D tentatively TRBD1 (6 bases). Germline V gives CDR1 SGHDN, CDR2 FVKESK. The CDR3 has 15 residues. V shed 0 bases and J shed 5 bases, with 10 bases lying between them. CDR3 amino acids: CASSQEGHRNEKLFF. The CDR3, as DNA: TGTGCCAGCAGCCAAGAGGGACACCGGAATGAAAAACTGTTTTTT.

V is TRBV25-1 and J is TRBJ2-5; TRBD1 is a possible D gene (8 bases). Germline assignment: CDR1 MGHDK and CDR2 SYGVNS. The CDR3 sequence is 16 residues long. Trimming took 3 bases from V and 4 from J, leaving 18 bases between them. This chain's CDR3 is CASSEAGDRSIETQYF. CDR3 in DNA: TGTGCCAGCAGTGAGGCGGGGGACAGGAGTATAGAGACCCAGTACTTC.

The J gene is TRBJ2-7, the V gene TRBV29-1, with unresolved D. Germline V gives CDR1 SQVTM, CDR2 ANQGSEA. The CDR3 sequence is 11 residues long. Trimming shortened V by 7 bases and J by 0 bases, and 7 bases separated the two germline ends. The CDR3 sequence is CSGASSYEQYF. CDR3 nucleotide sequence: TGCAGCGGGGCGAGCTCCTACGAGCAGTACTTC.